This T cell receptor (beta chain) was identified in a study of blood T cells in healthy people across ages. Study-wide findings and caveats: Older individuals had lower TCR beta diversity per million T cells (the decline was roughly linear).

As for this clonotype: Its antigen remains unidentified.

Caucasian individuals from Russia who were healthy and aged roughly 6 to 95 acted as donors. PCR was performed a second time for about 6 to 11 cycles using a sample-barcoded 5' primer and a J-beta primer mix. Via MiXCR, TCRdb re-called the 5' RACE reads, giving one row per CDR3 protein. The data show around 800,000 distinct CDR3 sequences, roughly 44% seen once. Germline V gives CDR1 KGHDR, CDR2 SFDVKD. There are 15 residues in the CDR3. The sequenced material came from blood. This sequence was found in a man aged 55 to 70 in good health. The rearrangement joins TRBV24-1 to TRBJ2-7, with TRBD2 matching 7 bases. The DNA end is more similar to TRBJ2-5, so the J call may be wrong. In DNA, the CDR3 is TGTGCCACCAGTGATTTGACTAGCGCCAAAGAGACCCAGTACTTC. Protein sequence: CATSDLTSAKETQYF.